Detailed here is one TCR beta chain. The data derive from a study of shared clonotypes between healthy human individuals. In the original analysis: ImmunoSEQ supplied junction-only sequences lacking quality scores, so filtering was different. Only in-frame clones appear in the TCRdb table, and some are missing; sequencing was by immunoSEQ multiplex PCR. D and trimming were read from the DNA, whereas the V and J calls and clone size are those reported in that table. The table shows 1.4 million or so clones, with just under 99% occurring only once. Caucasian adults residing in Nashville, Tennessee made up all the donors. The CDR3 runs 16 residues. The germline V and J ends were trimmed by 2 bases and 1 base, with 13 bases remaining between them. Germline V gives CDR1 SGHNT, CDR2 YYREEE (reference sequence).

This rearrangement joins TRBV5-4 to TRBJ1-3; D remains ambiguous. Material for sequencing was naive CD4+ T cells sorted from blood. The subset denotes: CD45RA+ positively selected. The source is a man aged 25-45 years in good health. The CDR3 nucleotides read TGTGCCAGCAGCTTCGGCGGATTCAGGTCTGGAAACACCATATATTTT. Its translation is CASSFGGFRSGNTIYF.